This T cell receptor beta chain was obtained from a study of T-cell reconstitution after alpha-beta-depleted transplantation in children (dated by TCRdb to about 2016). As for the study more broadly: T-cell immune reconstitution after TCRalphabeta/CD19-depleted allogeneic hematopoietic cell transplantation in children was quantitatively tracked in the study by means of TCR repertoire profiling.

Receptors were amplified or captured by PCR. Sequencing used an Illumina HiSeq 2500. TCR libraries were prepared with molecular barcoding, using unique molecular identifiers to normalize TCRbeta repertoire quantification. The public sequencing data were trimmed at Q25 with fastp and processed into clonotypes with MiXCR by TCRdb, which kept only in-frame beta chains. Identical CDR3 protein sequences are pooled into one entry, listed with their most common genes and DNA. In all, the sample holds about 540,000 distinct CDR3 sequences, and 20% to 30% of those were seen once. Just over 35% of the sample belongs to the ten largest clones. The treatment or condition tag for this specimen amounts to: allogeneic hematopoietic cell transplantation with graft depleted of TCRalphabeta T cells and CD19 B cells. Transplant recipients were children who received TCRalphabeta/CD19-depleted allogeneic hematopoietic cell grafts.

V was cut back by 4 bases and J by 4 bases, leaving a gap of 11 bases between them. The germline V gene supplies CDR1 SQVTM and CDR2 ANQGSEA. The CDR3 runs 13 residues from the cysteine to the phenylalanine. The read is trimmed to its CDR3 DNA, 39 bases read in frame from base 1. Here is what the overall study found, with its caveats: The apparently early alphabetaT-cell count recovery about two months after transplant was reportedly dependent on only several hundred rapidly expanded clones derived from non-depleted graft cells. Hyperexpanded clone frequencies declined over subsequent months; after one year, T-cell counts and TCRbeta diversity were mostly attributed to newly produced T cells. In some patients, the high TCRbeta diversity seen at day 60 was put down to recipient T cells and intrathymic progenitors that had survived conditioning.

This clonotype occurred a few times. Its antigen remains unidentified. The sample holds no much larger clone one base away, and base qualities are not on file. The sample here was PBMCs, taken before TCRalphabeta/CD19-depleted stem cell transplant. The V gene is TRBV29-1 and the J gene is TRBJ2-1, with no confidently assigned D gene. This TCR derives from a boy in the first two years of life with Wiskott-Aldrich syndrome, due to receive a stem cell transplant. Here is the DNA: TGCAGCGTTGGTGTCAAGGTGTACAATGAGCAGTTCTTC. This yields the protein CSVGVKVYNEQFF.